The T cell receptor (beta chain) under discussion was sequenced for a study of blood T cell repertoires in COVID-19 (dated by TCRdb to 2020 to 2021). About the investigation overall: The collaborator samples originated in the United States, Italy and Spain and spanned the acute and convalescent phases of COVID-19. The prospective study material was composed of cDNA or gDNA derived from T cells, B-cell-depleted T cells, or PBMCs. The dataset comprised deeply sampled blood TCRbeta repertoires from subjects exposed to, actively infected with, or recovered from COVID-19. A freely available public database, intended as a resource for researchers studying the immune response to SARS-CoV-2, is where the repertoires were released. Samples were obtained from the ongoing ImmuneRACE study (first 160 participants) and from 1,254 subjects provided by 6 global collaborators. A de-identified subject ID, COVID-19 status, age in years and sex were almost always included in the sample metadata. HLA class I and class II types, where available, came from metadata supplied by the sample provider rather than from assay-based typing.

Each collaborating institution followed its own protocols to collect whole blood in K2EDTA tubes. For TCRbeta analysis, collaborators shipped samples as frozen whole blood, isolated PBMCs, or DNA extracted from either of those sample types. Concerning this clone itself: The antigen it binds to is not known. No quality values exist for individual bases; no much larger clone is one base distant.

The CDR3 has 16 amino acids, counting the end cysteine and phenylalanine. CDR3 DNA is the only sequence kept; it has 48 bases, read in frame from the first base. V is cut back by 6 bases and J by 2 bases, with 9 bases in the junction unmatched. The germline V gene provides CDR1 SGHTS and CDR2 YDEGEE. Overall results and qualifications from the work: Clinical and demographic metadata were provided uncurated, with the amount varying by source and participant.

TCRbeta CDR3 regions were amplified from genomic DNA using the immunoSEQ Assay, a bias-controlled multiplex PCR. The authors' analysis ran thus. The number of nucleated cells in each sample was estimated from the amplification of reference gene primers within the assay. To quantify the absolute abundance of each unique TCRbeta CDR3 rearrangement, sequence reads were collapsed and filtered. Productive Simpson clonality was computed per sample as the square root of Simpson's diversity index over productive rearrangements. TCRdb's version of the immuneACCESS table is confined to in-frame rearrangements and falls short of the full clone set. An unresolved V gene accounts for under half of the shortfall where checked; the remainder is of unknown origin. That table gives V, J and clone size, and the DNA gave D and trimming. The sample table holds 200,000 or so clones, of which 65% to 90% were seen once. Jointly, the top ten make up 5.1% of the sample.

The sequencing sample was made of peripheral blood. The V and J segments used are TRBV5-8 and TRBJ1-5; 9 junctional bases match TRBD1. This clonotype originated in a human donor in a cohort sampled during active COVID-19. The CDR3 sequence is CASTLPGQGRNQPQHF. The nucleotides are TGTGCCAGCACCCTACCAGGACAGGGGCGCAATCAGCCCCAGCATTTT. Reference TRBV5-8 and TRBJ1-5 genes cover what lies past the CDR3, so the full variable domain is EAGVTQSPTHLIKTRGQQATLRCSPISGHTSVYWYQQALGLGLQFLLWYDEGEERNRGNFPPRFSGRQFPNYSSELNVNALELEDSALYLCASTLPGQGRNQPQHFGDGTRLSIL.